The subject of this entry is one TCR beta chain. This clone has only a few counts. This clone's antigen is unknown. The sample holds no much larger clone one base away, and base qualities are not on file. Within the sample, other DNA sequences also encode this same CDR3. Healthy HIV-negative adults with no recently reported acute infections or vaccinations were included as donors. Only Caucasian adults living in Nashville, Tennessee, USA were represented among the donors. CD4+ T cells were enriched through magnetic negative selection, after which naive cells were positively selected on CD45RA and the remaining negative fraction served as the memory subset. Blood was obtained by leukapheresis, after which PBMCs were separated by Ficoll-Histopaque density gradient centrifugation and cryopreserved in liquid nitrogen vapor phase. Analytical flow cytometry was used to check the purity and quantity of each magnetically sorted T cell population. From each sorted fraction, genomic DNA was isolated and quantified by UV absorbance on a Nanodrop 2000c.

This entry is derived from a study of shared clonotypes between healthy human individuals (dated by TCRdb to between 2020 and 2021). For the wider study: A few men and two women, aged 18 to 49 years, made up the cohort. Per donor, three plates each were used for CD4 naive and CD4 memory, two for CD8 naive, and one for CD8 memory. To estimate repertoire size and how much clonotypes are shared between individuals, the study performed deep sequencing of blood TCR repertoires from roughly five healthy adults. Libraries were prepared and TCR repertoires were sequenced by different laboratories using diverse techniques, in order to increase sequencing depth and limit assay-specific biases. Each donor's leukapheresis produced roughly between roughly 0.85 and 10 billion PBMCs. Results and caveats for the whole study, not just this receptor: Sampling was restricted to blood, and TCR repertoires in tissue are likely to differ from TCR repertoires in blood. Rarefaction of sorted-subset datasets indicated incomplete sequencing despite the large sequencing depth. When a few donors were compared, the shared fraction of clonotypes was approximately 5% for naive CD4, more than 3% for naive CD8, 2% to 2.5% for memory CD4, and 0.3% to 0.5% for memory CD8. The small number of donors limited the genetic and exposure-history diversity represented. Pairwise subsampling led to the expectation that sequencing depth would affect the degree of clonotype sharing among donors. Naive subsets generally had larger estimated clonotype richness than memory subsets did. Higher generation probabilities were observed for clonotypes shared by all four sorted-subset donors than for non-shared clonotypes.

Using the deep immunoSEQ assay, TCR CDR3 regions were amplified from genomic DNA by multiplex PCR. Extracted genomic DNA from each cell subset was spread evenly across all wells of several immunoSEQ 96-well plates, with each plate serving as a replicate. Each replicate PCR for sorted subsets received approximately 200 ng genomic DNA, equal to tens of thousands of T cell genomes. Purified libraries were quantified with a Qubit 3.0 fluorometer, sized on a Bioanalyzer 2100, and re-quantified with the KAPA Library Quantification kit. Every immunoSEQ 96-well plate was sequenced on a separate single-read 150-cycle Illumina NextSeq 550 flow cell. In the authors' own workflow: Because the immunoSEQ output held only junctional sequences and lacked quality scores, the filtering could not match the filtering applied to full-length reads. Sequences were annotated with PyIR, a Python wrapper for IgBLAST v1.9, and V/J genes and CDR3 were assigned using IMGT germline references. Reads were removed for weak V/J assignments (E-value above 1e-6), missing CDR3, stop codons, out-of-frame junctions, or ambiguous translated residues. V3J clonotypes were defined by identical inferred V gene, J gene, and CDR3 amino acid sequence. To compute the percentage overlap between repertoires, the number of shared unique clonotypes was divided by the size of the smaller repertoire. Richness of each repertoire was evaluated using RTK rarefaction, the Chao1 estimator, and Recon v2.1 estimates of unobserved clonotypes. Generation probabilities were computed with OLGA for all TCRbeta clonotypes obtained by the gDNA method from several donors. Entries here come from immuneACCESS through TCRdb and include only in-frame sequences with V and J called. Some clones fail to appear in such tables; in the studies checked, an unresolved V gene covers under half of the shortfall, and the cause of the remainder is unknown. V and J calls and clone size follow that table, whereas D and trimming were derived from the DNA. Recorded for this sample are millions of clones; approximately 93% of them occurred a single time. Of the sample, 0.39% falls within the top ten clones.

The junction shows trimming of 1 base on V and 1 base on J, plus 4 bases between the germline ends. The CDR3, from cysteine to phenylalanine, totals 13 residues. The DNA shown is the 39-base CDR3, in frame from base 1. Based on the germline V gene, the CDR1 and CDR2 sequences are SNHLY and FYNNEI. The specimen sequenced was naive CD4+ T cells from PBMCs. The sample's cell subset or site label, in plain terms: CD45RA+ positively selected. The rearrangement combines TRBV2 with TRBJ1-2, with no confident D gene call. This receptor was taken from a man younger than 30 in good health. Some clones in this sample may be carry-over from other donors' samples. The DNA sequence follows: TGTGCCAGCAGTGAAGGTTTTAACTATGGCTACACCTTC. Translated, it gives CASSEGFNYGYTF. The full variable domain, with segments outside the CDR3 supplied by the reference TRBV2 and TRBJ1-2 proteins, appears as EPEVTQTPSHQVTQMGQEVILRCVPISNHLYFYWYRQILGQKVEFLVSFYNNEISEKSEIFDDQFSVERPDGSNFTLKIRSTKLEDSAMYFCASSEGFNYGYTFGSGTRLTVV.